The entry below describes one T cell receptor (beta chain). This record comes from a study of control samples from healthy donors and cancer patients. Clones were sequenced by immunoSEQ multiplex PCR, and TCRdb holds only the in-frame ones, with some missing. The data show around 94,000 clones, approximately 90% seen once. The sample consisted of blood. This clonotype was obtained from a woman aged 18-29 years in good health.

CDR3 in amino acids: CASSNGPIRSGNTIYF. The DNA of the CDR3 is TGTGCCAGTAGTAACGGCCCAATTCGCTCTGGAAACACCATATATTTT. The V and J genes are TRBV19 and TRBJ1-3; no definite D call. The V end was cut by 4 bases, the J end by 0 bases, with 13 bases between. The CDR3 contains 16 residues. Per germline, CDR1 LNHDA and CDR2 SQIVND (reference sequence). Using reference TRBV19 and TRBJ1-3 for the parts outside the CDR3, the full variable domain is DGGITQSPKYLFRKEGQNVTLSCEQNLNHDAMYWYRQDPGQGLRLIYYSQIVNDFQKGDIAEGYSVSREKKESFPLTVTSAQKNPTAFYLCASSNGPIRSGNTIYFGEGSWLTVV.